This TCR beta chain derives from a study of shared clonotypes between healthy human individuals. On the study more broadly: A few men and two women, aged 18 to 49, were donors.

The method was immunoSEQ multiplex PCR; TCRdb's version includes in-frame clones alone and lacks a portion of them. The table has about 2 million clones, about 95% seen once. General study points: Generation of non-shared clonotypes was less probable than generation of clonotypes shared by all four donors.

In the case of this clone: The antigen is undetermined.

V shed 5 bases and J shed 6 bases, with 14 bases lying between them. Germline values: CDR1 SGHDN, CDR2 FVKESK. The CDR3 length is 13 residues. CD8 cells classed as naive were CD45RO-negative and positively selected for CCR7, excluding terminally differentiated effector memory CD45RA+ cells. This sequence joins TRBV14 and TRBJ2-7; maybe TRBD1 (6 bases). This receptor was identified in a man aged 18 to 30 in good health. Specimen: naive CD8+ T cells sorted from blood. The CDR3 nucleotides are TGTGCCAGCAGCTCCACAGGGTATAGCGAGCAGTACTTC. This encodes CASSSTGYSEQYF.